Listed below are T cell receptor beta chains from one sample, sequenced in a study of Ad26.COV2.S vaccination and SARS-CoV-2 variants. The data were produced by immunoSEQ multiplex PCR, yet TCRdb's version contains in-frame clones alone and is incomplete. Of more than 350,000 clones listed, about nine tenths were seen once; the top ten hold 9% to 15%. This specimen consisted of peripheral blood, obtained in a trial of Ad26.COV2.S vaccine versus placebo. These receptors originate from a person aged 18-60 years who received the Ad26.COV2.S COVID-19 vaccine or a placebo. Both conserved end residues are part of each CDR3. A D gene is named only where the DNA matches it firmly. Some rows have no size entry. The others give once, few or many, or a class for an expanded clone.

J: TRBJ2-7; V: TRBV4-3; D: TRBD1; size: -; CDR3: CASSQDYQGAYEQYF; DNA: TGCGCCAGCAGCCAAGATTACCAGGGGGCCTACGAGCAGTACTTC
J: TRBJ2-3; V: TRBV5-4; D: TRBD2; size: -; CDR3: CASSKRLAGDTDTQYF; DNA: TGTGCCAGCAGCAAACGACTAGCGGGAGATACAGATACGCAGTATTTT
J: TRBJ2-7; V: TRBV7-2; D: -; size: -; CDR3: CASSSPLGEQYF; DNA: TGTGCCAGCAGCTCCCCTCTGGGGGAGCAGTACTTC
J: TRBJ2-1; V: TRBV4-3; D: TRBD1; size: few; CDR3: CASSQAGQGGYNEQFF; DNA: TGCGCCAGCAGCCAAGCTGGACAGGGGGGGTACAATGAGCAGTTCTTC
J: TRBJ2-4; V: TRBV19; D: -; size: -; CDR3: CASSSAATGVENIQYF; DNA: TGTGCCAGTAGTTCCGCCGCCACGGGAGTCGAAAACATTCAGTACTTC
J: TRBJ2-5; V: TRBV30; D: TRBD2; size: -; CDR3: CAHRTSGKETQYF; DNA: TGTGCCCACCGGACTAGCGGGAAAGAGACCCAGTACTTC
J: TRBJ1-2; V: TRBV29-1; D: -; size: -; CDR3: CSVETENYGYTF; DNA: TGCAGCGTAGAGACCGAAAACTATGGCTACACCTTC
J: TRBJ2-2; V: TRBV7-9; D: TRBD1; size: -; CDR3: CASSLPQGAAGELFF; DNA: TGTGCCAGCAGCTTACCACAGGGGGCGGCCGGGGAGCTGTTTTTT
J: TRBJ1-2; V: TRBV5-1; D: TRBD1; size: -; CDR3: CASSLVIRGLDGYTF; DNA: TGCGCCAGCAGCTTGGTTATCAGGGGGCTCGATGGCTACACCTTC
J: TRBJ2-7; V: TRBV6-5; D: TRBD2; size: -; CDR3: CASRELLAGGEQYF; DNA: TGTGCCAGCAGAGAGCTGCTAGCGGGAGGTGAGCAGTACTTC
J: TRBJ2-7; V: TRBV7-9; D: TRBD1; size: -; CDR3: CASSLADRANEQYF; DNA: TGTGCCAGCAGCTTAGCAGACAGGGCTAACGAGCAGTACTTC
J: TRBJ2-7; V: TRBV5-1; D: TRBD1; size: -; CDR3: CASSLEPQGNYEQYF; DNA: TGCGCCAGCAGCTTGGAACCACAGGGGAACTACGAGCAGTACTTC
J: TRBJ1-1; V: TRBV6-1; D: -; size: -; CDR3: CASSDRAARNTEAFF; DNA: TGTGCCAGCAGTGACAGGGCGGCGCGGAACACTGAAGCTTTCTTT
J: TRBJ1-4; V: TRBV7-2; D: -; size: -; CDR3: CASSLAPSQLTTNEKLFF; DNA: TGTGCCAGCAGCTTGGCCCCCTCCCAACTTACAACTAATGAAAAACTGTTTTTT
J: TRBJ1-3; V: TRBV4-2; D: -; size: -; CDR3: CASSRRQWEISGNTIYF; DNA: TGTGCCAGCAGCCGAAGACAGTGGGAAATCTCTGGAAACACCATATATTTT
J: TRBJ2-5; V: TRBV6-5; D: -; size: -; CDR3: CASSYTVDSGTQYF; DNA: TGTGCCAGCAGTTACACGGTCGACTCAGGGACCCAGTACTTC
J: TRBJ1-1; V: TRBV15; D: -; size: -; CDR3: CATTYEGLNTEAFF; DNA: TGTGCCACCACCTACGAGGGTTTGAACACTGAAGCTTTCTTT
J: TRBJ2-2; V: TRBV7-9; D: -; size: -; CDR3: CASSPEDEANTGELFF; DNA: TGTGCCAGCAGCCCAGAGGATGAGGCGAACACCGGGGAGCTGTTTTTT
J: TRBJ2-5; V: TRBV5-4; D: TRBD2; size: -; CDR3: CASSSSLERGEQETQYF; DNA: TGTGCCAGCAGCTCCTCCCTCGAACGGGGGGAGCAAGAGACCCAGTACTTC
J: TRBJ2-1; V: TRBV7-2; D: -; size: -; CDR3: CASSLGSSTGEQFF; DNA: TGTGCCAGCAGCTTAGGTTCGTCTACCGGTGAGCAGTTCTTC
J: TRBJ2-5; V: TRBV18; D: -; size: -; CDR3: CASSSRQETQYF; DNA: TGTGCCAGCTCATCCAGGCAAGAGACCCAGTACTTC
J: TRBJ2-1; V: TRBV12-5; D: -; size: -; CDR3: CASAPGMSLTYNEQFF; DNA: TGTGCTAGTGCCCCTGGAATGAGTTTAACCTACAATGAGCAGTTCTTC
J: TRBJ2-7; V: TRBV27; D: -; size: -; CDR3: CASSLSGGEQYF; DNA: TGTGCCAGCAGTTTATCGGGGGGCGAGCAGTACTTC
J: TRBJ1-1; V: TRBV3-1/TRBV3-2; D: TRBD1; size: -; CDR3: CASSHEGTGATGEAFF; DNA: TGTGCCAGCAGCCACGAGGGGACAGGGGCGACGGGTGAAGCTTTCTTT
J: TRBJ2-7; V: TRBV29-1; D: TRBD1; size: -; CDR3: CSVEGWETGDEEQYF; DNA: TGCAGCGTTGAAGGGTGGGAGACAGGGGATGAGGAGCAGTACTTC
J: TRBJ2-1; V: TRBV5-4; D: -; size: -; CDR3: CASSLEYQGTLF; DNA: TGTGCCAGCAGCTTGGAATATCAGGGGACACTCTTC
J: TRBJ2-4; V: TRBV23-1; D: -; size: -; CDR3: CASRQGVKNIQYF; DNA: TGCGCCAGCAGACAGGGAGTCAAAAACATTCAGTACTTC
J: TRBJ2-7; V: TRBV5-1; D: -; size: -; CDR3: CASSGGTIEQYF; DNA: TGCGCCAGCAGCGGGGGGACGATTGAGCAGTACTTC
J: TRBJ2-3; V: TRBV4-1; D: TRBD2; size: -; CDR3: CASRILAGTDTQYF; DNA: TGCGCCAGCAGGATCCTAGCGGGCACAGATACGCAGTATTTT
J: TRBJ2-7; V: TRBV7-2; D: -; size: -; CDR3: CASSLVMRGSYEQYF; DNA: TGTGCCAGCAGCTTAGTGATGAGGGGCTCCTACGAGCAGTACTTC
J: TRBJ1-3; V: TRBV29-1; D: TRBD1; size: -; CDR3: CSVVTGDFGNTIYF; DNA: TGCAGCGTAGTTACAGGGGATTTCGGAAACACCATATATTTT
J: TRBJ1-2; V: TRBV28; D: -; size: -; CDR3: CASSLGSPYGYTF; DNA: TGTGCCAGCAGCCTCGGATCTCCCTATGGCTACACCTTC
J: TRBJ2-3; V: TRBV7-2; D: TRBD2; size: -; CDR3: CASSFAGLAGDSPDTQYF; DNA: TGTGCCAGCAGCTTTGCGGGACTAGCGGGAGATTCACCGGATACGCAGTATTTT
J: TRBJ1-2; V: TRBV6-1; D: -; size: once; CDR3: CASSELQGPFINYGYTF; DNA: TGTGCCAGCAGTGAACTACAAGGGCCCTTTATTAACTATGGCTACACCTTC
J: TRBJ2-4; V: TRBV19; D: TRBD1; size: -; CDR3: CASSMFGQGNIQYF; DNA: TGTGCCAGTAGTATGTTCGGACAGGGAAACATTCAGTACTTC
J: TRBJ2-3; V: TRBV5-4; D: -; size: -; CDR3: CASRLGAGATDTQYF; DNA: TGTGCCAGCCGCCTGGGGGCAGGGGCCACAGATACGCAGTATTTT
J: TRBJ2-2; V: TRBV5-1; D: -; size: -; CDR3: CASSLGSGLGTGELFF; DNA: TGCGCCAGCAGCTTGGGTTCAGGGCTAGGCACCGGGGAGCTGTTTTTT
J: TRBJ1-5; V: TRBV15; D: TRBD1; size: -; CDR3: CATSRSQGAREPQHF; DNA: TGTGCCACCAGCAGATCACAGGGGGCGAGGGAGCCCCAGCATTTT
J: TRBJ1-1; V: TRBV5-1; D: -; size: -; CDR3: CASSTPPNTEAFF; DNA: TGCGCCAGCAGCACCCCACCGAACACTGAAGCTTTCTTT
J: TRBJ2-3; V: TRBV18; D: TRBD2; size: -; CDR3: CASSRLAGGRGTDTQYF; DNA: TGTGCCAGCTCTCGACTAGCGGGAGGGAGGGGCACAGATACGCAGTATTTT
J: TRBJ1-5; V: TRBV24-1; D: -; size: few; CDR3: CATSEAGRPDQPQHF; DNA: TGTGCCACCAGTGAAGCAGGCAGACCGGATCAGCCCCAGCATTTT